A single sample is the source of the 10 T cell receptor beta chains below, sequenced in a study of shared clonotypes between healthy human individuals. The data were produced by immunoSEQ multiplex PCR, yet TCRdb's version contains in-frame clones alone and is incomplete. The sample yields under 850,000 clones, around 93% seen once. Terminally differentiated effector memory CD45RA+ cells were excluded from the naive CD8 cells, which were CD45RO-negative and positively selected for CCR7. The sample was naive CD8+ T cells sorted from blood. Every receptor here comes from a man aged 25-45 years in good health.

The chain couples TRBV5-4 to TRBJ2-7, with D possibly being TRBD2 (5 bases). The length of the CDR3 is 15 residues. V lost 4 bases, J lost 2 bases, and 16 bases lay in between. Germline lookup yields CDR1 SGHNT and CDR2 YYREEE (reference sequence). The CDR3 nucleotides read TGTGCCAGCAGCCTTACTAGTGGCGTGACCTACGAGCAGTACTTC. Encoded protein: CASSLTSGVTYEQYF.

The rearrangement uses TRBV18 and TRBJ1-2; TRBD1 is a possible D gene (6 bases). Trimming took off 5 bases at V and 4 bases at J, with 17 bases between the two ends. Looked up from germline, CDR1 is KGHSH and CDR2 is LQKENI. The CDR3 extends over 15 amino acids. CDR3 sequence reads: CASSTGPGTIYGYTF. CDR3 coding DNA: TGTGCCAGCTCAACCGGGCCAGGGACAATCTATGGCTACACCTTC. Full variable domain (outside the CDR3, taken from reference TRBV18 and TRBJ1-2): NAGVMQNPRHLVRRRGQEARLRCSPMKGHSHVYWYRQLPEEGLKFMVYLQKENIIDESGMPKERFSAEFPKEGPSILRIQQVVRGDSAAYFCASSTGPGTIYGYTFGSGTRLTVV.

The chain has TRBV7-9 and TRBJ2-7; a possible D gene is TRBD2 (5 bases). The germline V and J ends were trimmed by 6 bases and 3 bases, with 9 bases remaining between them. This CDR3 comprises 12 residues. Germline V lookup: CDR1 SEHNR, CDR2 FQNEAQ (reference sequence). CDR3 nucleotide sequence: TGTGCCAGCAGTTTCGGGGTCTACGAGCAGTACTTC. Its translation: CASSFGVYEQYF. The complete variable domain, with remaining parts taken from reference TRBV7-9 and TRBJ2-7, reads DTGVSQNPRHKITKRGQNVTFRCDPISEHNRLYWYRQTLGQGPEFLTYFQNEAQLEKSRLLSDRFSAERPKGSFSTLEIQRTEQGDSAMYLCASSFGVYEQYFGPGTRLTVT.

The chain links TRBV29-1 to TRBJ1-2; a weak D match, TRBD1 (5 bases). V lost 4 bases and J 1 base, leaving 10 bases between the germline ends. The CDR3 consists of 13 residues. Germline CDR1 reads SQVTM; CDR2 reads ANQGSEA. CDR3 in amino acids: CSVVSTVNYGYTF. CDR3 nucleotides: TGCAGCGTTGTTTCGACAGTTAACTATGGCTACACCTTC.

This clone appeared a few times. The rearrangement links TRBV7-9 to TRBJ2-7, with a weak D call TRBD1 (5 bases). CDR3 length equals 14 residues. V lost 4 bases, J lost 2 bases, and 12 bases lay in between. Germline V lookup: CDR1 SEHNR, CDR2 FQNEAQ (reference sequence). In nucleotides, the CDR3 is TGTGCCAGCAGCTATGACAGTTTAACCTACGAGCAGTACTTC. It specifies CASSYDSLTYEQYF.

The rearrangement links TRBV11-2 to TRBJ2-7, with D perhaps matching TRBD1 (5 bases). CDR1 and CDR2 from the germline V gene are SGHAT and FQNNGV. The CDR3 spans 15 residues. V was cut by 4 bases and J by 7 bases, with 20 bases left in between. The DNA of the CDR3 is TGTGCCAGCAGCTCCACCGGCGTGGAAGGGGCGGAGCAGTACTTC. Amino acid sequence: CASSSTGVEGAEQYF.

This chain links TRBV7-2 with TRBJ2-1; TRBD1 aligns across 8 bases. The J segment lost 3 bases and the V segment lost 5 bases, leaving 6 bases of the junction unmatched. The length of the CDR3 is 15 residues. Germline V gene sequence: CDR1 SGHTA, CDR2 FQGNSA. The CDR3 loop is CASSPRTGIYNEQFF. DNA of the CDR3: TGTGCCAGCAGCCCGCGGACAGGGATCTACAATGAGCAGTTCTTC.

In this sample, this clone turned up once. The genes are TRBV7-9 and TRBJ2-7, with 9 bases lining up with TRBD1. Trimming took 2 bases from V and 5 from J; bases not matched to a gene: 4. There are 14 residues in the CDR3. Germline assignment: CDR1 SEHNR and CDR2 FQNEAQ (reference sequence). The CDR3 loop is CASSLTGGRNEQYF. The CDR3 coding sequence is TGTGCCAGCAGCTTAACAGGGGGCCGGAACGAGCAGTACTTC.

The chain joins TRBV14 to TRBJ2-5; D gene unclear. The CDR3 covers 12 residues. V dropped 4 bases and J dropped 1 base, with 4 bases sitting between them. CDR1 and CDR2 from the germline V gene are SGHDN and FVKESK. The chain's CDR3 is CASSLSQETQYF. CDR3 nucleotide sequence: TGTGCCAGCAGCCTGAGCCAAGAGACCCAGTACTTC.

The V and J genes are TRBV28 and TRBJ1-4; TRBD1 matches 8 bases. The germline V gene encodes CDR1 MDHEN and CDR2 SYDVKM. The V and J ends lost 3 bases and 7 bases, in that order; junction bases with no gene match: 10. The CDR3 is 16 residues long. The CDR3 spells CASSFLDRAGGEKLFF. For the CDR3, the DNA is TGTGCCAGCAGTTTCCTGGACAGGGCAGGTGGTGAAAAACTGTTTTTT.